Listed below are T cell receptor beta chains from one sample, sequenced in a study of blood T cells in healthy people across ages. Each CDR3 protein gets one entry after TCRdb re-called the 5' RACE reads with MiXCR. The sample shows around 1,500,000 distinct CDR3 sequences, 42% of them seen only once. Sequencing was performed on blood. These receptors were collected from a woman aged 18-35 years in good health. Both conserved end residues are trimmed from each CDR3. Each record gives: V gene, CDR3 protein.

TRBV10-3 AISAQTGENTEAF
TRBV7-9 ASSTLSRGTQY
TRBV20-1 SAGSGVLNEQF
TRBV6-6 ASSYWGAGEVDTQY
TRBV7-6 ASSLGAGQGNQPQH
TRBV29-1 SAPGEYEQY
TRBV4-1 ASSQETQGAANTGELF
TRBV2 ASSTERQGGNIQY
TRBV4-1 ASSWNRDSNQPQH
TRBV6-2/TRBV6-3 ASTSTPHYEQY
TRBV2 ASSTTSGRDNEQF
TRBV6-1 ASSEGGLPGLPQPQH
TRBV5-5 ASSYLAEPDTQY
TRBV4-1 ASTSGRGTGELF
TRBV7-6 ASSKVGTSDYNEQF
TRBV4-2 ASSQGDSHSNQPQH
TRBV19 ASSDLSGGEQY
TRBV25-1 ARSDPEGGLWGNEQF
TRBV20-1 STNPPGLQETQY
TRBV28 ASSFPFTEAF
TRBV2 ASRKFSGGVTDTQY
TRBV27 ASGAVHYGYT
TRBV29-1 SVETTSGGSYEQY
TRBV3-1 ASSLQTLGGGELF
TRBV20-1 SAREQGEGGYT
TRBV5-1 ASSPWDRENQPQH
TRBV20-1 SAPVGGDSNQPQH
TRBV5-1 ASTPGREADTQY
TRBV7-9 ASSPLGAAEAF
TRBV10-3 AISPAGWGGTGELF
TRBV4-1 AGSQATSGGALFEQY
TRBV4-2 ASSQGPFTELNSPLH
TRBV28 ASITGGTFDRGYT
TRBV5-5 ASSPGTSSNQPQH
TRBV6-6 ASSSRGTSESLEQY
TRBV7-2 ASSPPLAGYNEQF
TRBV28 ATAGSWETQY
TRBV27 ASGDWNTEAF
TRBV18 ASSPPAGEGTQY
TRBV15 ATSGGTGGTDTQY
TRBV20-1 SAKTGWDEQY